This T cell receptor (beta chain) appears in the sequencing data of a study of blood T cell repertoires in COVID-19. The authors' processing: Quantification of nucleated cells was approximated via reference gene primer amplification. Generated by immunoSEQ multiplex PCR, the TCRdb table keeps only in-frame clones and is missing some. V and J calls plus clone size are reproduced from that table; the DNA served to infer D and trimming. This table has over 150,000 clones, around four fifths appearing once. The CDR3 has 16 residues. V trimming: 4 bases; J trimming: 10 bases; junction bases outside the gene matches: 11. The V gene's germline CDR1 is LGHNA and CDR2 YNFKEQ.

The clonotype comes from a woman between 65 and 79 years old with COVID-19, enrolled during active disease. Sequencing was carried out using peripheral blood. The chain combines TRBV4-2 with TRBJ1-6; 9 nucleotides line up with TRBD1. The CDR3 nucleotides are TGTGCCAGCAGCCCTCAGGAAGGACAGGGGTACTCACCCCTCCACTTT. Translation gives CASSPQEGQGYSPLHF.